This entry features one T cell receptor beta chain sequence. No antigen is known for it. The data originate from a study of blood T cells in healthy people across ages. Then a second PCR, running about 7 to 11 cycles, was carried out with a sample-barcoded 5' primer and a J-beta primer mix. Each CDR3 protein is one row after TCRdb ran MiXCR on the 5' RACE reads. The top ten hold 5% to 7% of the sample, which has about 1.4 million distinct CDR3 sequences, roughly 60% seen once. Study-wide findings and caveats: A conclusive naive versus antigen-experienced comparison was prevented by the unsorted PBMCs. A roughly linear age-dependent decrease characterized TCR beta diversity per million T cells.

The V and J ends lost 5 bases and 8 bases respectively, with 15 bases between them. The germline gives CDR1 SGHTA, CDR2 FQGNSA. CDR3 size: 13 residues. V is TRBV7-2 and J is TRBJ1-2, with D unresolved. The sample taken for sequencing was blood. The TCR sequence derives from a man between 18 and 35 years old in good health. The CDR3 nucleotides are TGTGCCAGCAGCGGTAGGGTGGCCTTAGGCTACACCTTC. It specifies CASSGRVALGYTF.